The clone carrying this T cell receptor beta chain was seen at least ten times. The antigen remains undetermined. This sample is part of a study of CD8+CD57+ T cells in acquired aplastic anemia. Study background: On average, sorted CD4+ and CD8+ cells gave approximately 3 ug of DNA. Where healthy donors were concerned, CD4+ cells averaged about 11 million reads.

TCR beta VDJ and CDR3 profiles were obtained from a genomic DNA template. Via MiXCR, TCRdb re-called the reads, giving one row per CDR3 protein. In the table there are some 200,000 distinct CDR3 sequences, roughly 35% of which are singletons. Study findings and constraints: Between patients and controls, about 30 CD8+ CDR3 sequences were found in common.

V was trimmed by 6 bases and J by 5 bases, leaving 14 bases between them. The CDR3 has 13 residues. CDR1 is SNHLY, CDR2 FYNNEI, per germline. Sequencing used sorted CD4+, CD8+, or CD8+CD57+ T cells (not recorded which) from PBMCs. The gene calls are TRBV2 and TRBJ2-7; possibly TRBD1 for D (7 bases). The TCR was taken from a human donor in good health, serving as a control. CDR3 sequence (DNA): TGTGCCAGCAGAAACAGGGGACTCAACGAGCAGTACTTC. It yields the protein CASRNRGLNEQYF.